What follows describes a single TCR beta chain. Its antigen is not known. The table came from immunoSEQ multiplex PCR; TCRdb's copy has only in-frame clones and leaves some out. The table includes approximately 100,000 clones, more than 85% detected once. The data belong to a study of T cell responses to AZD1222 COVID-19 vaccine. Study results and limitations: Unmutated variant regions are reportedly the target of nearly half of TCRs that are spike-specific.

Trimming pared 3 bases from V and 10 bases from J, leaving 7 bases between. This CDR3 contains 12 residues. The chain combines TRBV12-3 or TRBV12-4 with TRBJ1-6, with D uncertain. The clonotype originates from an adult in good health. The sample consisted of peripheral blood, taken on day 0 of AZD1222 vaccination. CDR3 nucleotides: TGTGCCAGCAGTTTGCCAGGCTCACCCCTCCACTTT. It codes for CASSLPGSPLHF.